A selection of T cell receptor beta chains follows, all from one sample in a study of blood T cell repertoires in COVID-19. Using immunoSEQ multiplex PCR, the repertoire was profiled, and TCRdb retains in-frame clones only, with some absent. In the table there are 200,000 to 250,000 clones, more than 80% of which are singletons. The sequencing input was peripheral blood. These receptors originate from a woman older than 75 with acute or convalescent COVID-19. CDR3s include the opening cysteine and the closing phenylalanine or tryptophan. D genes are given only for firm matches. Some rows have no size entry. The others give once, few or many, or a class for an expanded clone.

few	TRBJ1-2	TRBV12-3/TRBV12-4	-	CASSFVGEGYTF	TGTGCCAGCAGTTTTGTCGGGGAAGGCTACACCTTC
-	TRBJ2-7	TRBV19	TRBD2	CASQLAGEQYF	TGTGCCAGCCAACTAGCGGGGGAGCAGTACTTC
-	TRBJ1-5	TRBV27	-	CASSLSYLSSNQPQHF	TGTGCCAGCAGTTTATCCTACCTATCTAGCAATCAGCCCCAGCATTTT
-	TRBJ1-5	TRBV19	-	CASSIDRGNQPQHF	TGTGCCAGTAGTATAGACCGGGGCAATCAGCCCCAGCATTTT
-	TRBJ1-2	TRBV13	TRBD1	CASSLGQPAYGYTF	TGTGCCAGCAGCTTGGGACAGCCTGCCTATGGCTACACCTTC
-	TRBJ1-6	TRBV5-1	-	CASSLPGMGNSPLHF	TGCGCCAGCAGCTTGCCCGGGATGGGGAATTCACCCCTCCACTTT
-	TRBJ2-5	TRBV5-4	TRBD1	CASTAGQGVSETQYF	TGTGCCAGCACCGCGGGACAGGGGGTCTCGGAGACCCAGTACTTC
-	TRBJ2-2	TRBV9	TRBD2	CASSVESSGKVRIGELFF	TGTGCCAGCAGCGTAGAGTCTAGCGGGAAGGTTCGGATCGGGGAGCTGTTTTTT
-	TRBJ1-5	TRBV5-1	-	CASSLAGGAGQPQHF	TGCGCCAGCAGCTTGGCCGGGGGGGCGGGCCAGCCCCAGCATTTT
-	TRBJ2-1	TRBV21-1	-	CASSKAGQYNEQFF	TGTGCCAGCAGCAAAGCGGGGCAGTACAATGAGCAGTTCTTC
-	TRBJ1-4	TRBV7-2	TRBD1	CASSARTGGDEKLFF	TGTGCCAGCAGCGCACGGACAGGGGGGGATGAAAAACTGTTTTTT
-	TRBJ1-4	TRBV19	-	CASTGLEKLFF	TGTGCCAGCACAGGGCTGGAAAAACTGTTTTTT
-	TRBJ2-2	TRBV7-2	-	CASSLQGPDTGELFF	TGTGCCAGCAGCTTACAGGGTCCGGACACCGGGGAGCTGTTTTTT
-	TRBJ2-7	TRBV5-1	-	CASSLGPDTSPYEQYF	TGCGCCAGCAGCTTGGGACCGGACACCTCACCCTACGAGCAGTACTTC
-	TRBJ1-2	TRBV30	TRBD1	CAWSVQGAGGYTF	TGTGCCTGGAGTGTACAGGGGGCGGGCGGCTACACCTTC
many	TRBJ2-3	TRBV19	TRBD2	CASRGGTDTQYF	TGTGCCAGTAGGGGGGGGACGGATACGCAGTATTTT
-	TRBJ1-5	TRBV27	-	CASRSPEQGQPQHF	TGTGCCAGCAGATCCCCCGAACAGGGTCAGCCCCAGCATTTT
-	TRBJ2-6	TRBV19	-	CASSSSFSGANVLTF	TGTGCCAGTAGTTCGTCCTTTTCTGGGGCCAACGTCCTGACTTTC
-	TRBJ1-3	TRBV7-3	TRBD1	CASSLNRGAGNTIYF	TGTGCCAGCAGTTTAAACAGGGGTGCTGGAAACACCATATATTTT
-	TRBJ1-2	TRBV2	-	CASLPSQGGGYTF	TGTGCCTCACTTCCTTCTCAGGGAGGTGGCTACACCTTC
-	TRBJ1-1	TRBV7-9	TRBD1	CASSLQGGNTEAFF	TGTGCCAGCAGCCTTCAGGGGGGGAACACTGAAGCTTTCTTT
-	TRBJ2-5	TRBV11-3	-	CASSGRQSQETQYF	TGTGCCAGCAGCGGACGACAGTCCCAAGAGACCCAGTACTTC
-	TRBJ1-5	TRBV28	TRBD1	CASSLTGNQPQHF	TGTGCCAGCAGCCTGACAGGGAATCAGCCCCAGCATTTT
-	TRBJ1-5	TRBV29-1	-	CSAGGGDQPQHF	TGCAGCGCTGGAGGTGGCGATCAGCCCCAGCATTTT
-	TRBJ1-4	TRBV5-1	-	CASSLTGEKLFF	TGCGCCAGCAGCTTGACTGGTGAAAAACTGTTTTTT
-	TRBJ1-4	TRBV7-2	-	CASRLQVADEKLFF	TGTGCCAGCAGATTACAGGTCGCCGATGAAAAACTGTTTTTT
-	TRBJ2-3	TRBV5-8	-	CASSFRSTDTQYF	TGTGCCAGCAGCTTCCGGAGCACAGATACGCAGTATTTT
once	TRBJ2-6	TRBV5-1	TRBD2	CASSLALAGAGANVLTF	TGCGCCAGCAGCTTGGCACTAGCGGGAGCGGGGGCCAACGTCCTGACTTTC
once	TRBJ2-1	TRBV3-1/TRBV3-2	TRBD2	CASSQGGSGRGGFF	TGTGCCAGCAGCCAAGGGGGTAGCGGGAGAGGCGGGTTCTTC
many	TRBJ1-5	TRBV27	-	CASSPLTGNQPQHF	TGTGCCAGCAGCCCGCTGACAGGCAATCAGCCCCAGCATTTT
once	TRBJ2-6	TRBV29-1	TRBD2	CSVALAGGDHSGANVLTF	TGCAGCGTTGCCCTAGCGGGAGGGGATCACTCTGGGGCCAACGTCCTGACTTTC
-	TRBJ1-1	TRBV19	-	CASSIAERRNTEAFF	TGTGCCAGTAGTATAGCGGAGCGACGGAACACTGAAGCTTTCTTT
-	TRBJ2-7	TRBV3-1/TRBV3-2	-	CASSQEGQYYEQYF	TGTGCCAGCAGCCAGGAAGGACAGTACTACGAGCAGTACTTC
few	TRBJ2-3	TRBV6-5	TRBD2	CASAPRGVDTQYF	TGTGCCAGCGCCCCCCGGGGGGTTGATACGCAGTATTTT
-	TRBJ1-3	TRBV20-1	-	CSASGEWAGTGNTIYF	TGCAGTGCTAGTGGGGAGTGGGCAGGGACAGGAAACACCATATATTTT
-	TRBJ1-1	TRBV10-1	TRBD1	CASRPDRGDTEAFF	TGCGCCAGCAGGCCGGACAGGGGGGACACTGAAGCTTTCTTT
-	TRBJ1-2	TRBV5-1	-	CASSFTQDSNYGYTF	TGCGCCAGCAGCTTTACCCAGGATAGTAACTATGGCTACACCTTC
-	TRBJ2-3	TRBV2	TRBD2	CATKRGVSTDTQYF	TGTGCCACCAAGCGGGGGGTTAGCACAGATACGCAGTATTTT
few	TRBJ2-2	TRBV30	TRBD2	CAWRRGGLALYSTGELFF	TGTGCCTGGAGAAGGGGAGGGCTAGCATTGTATAGCACCGGGGAGCTGTTTTTT
-	TRBJ1-5	TRBV30	-	CAWSVGGTQPQHF	TGTGCCTGGAGTGTAGGAGGGACTCAGCCCCAGCATTTT
-	TRBJ1-6	TRBV9	-	CASSVGGEGSPLHF	TGTGCCAGCAGCGTAGGGGGGGAGGGTTCACCCCTCCACTTT
-	TRBJ2-2	TRBV10-3	-	CAISASMGLTGELFF	TGTGCCATCAGTGCGAGCATGGGACTGACCGGGGAGCTGTTTTTT
-	TRBJ2-5	TRBV12-3/TRBV12-4	-	CASSLRGRETQYF	TGTGCCAGCAGTTTAAGGGGTCGGGAGACCCAGTACTTC
-	TRBJ2-2	TRBV7-2	TRBD2	CASSLVSGGTGELFF	TGTGCCAGCAGCTTAGTATCGGGGGGCACCGGGGAGCTGTTTTTT
once	TRBJ1-1	TRBV29-1	-	CSAPMGGADTEAFF	TGCAGCGCACCCATGGGGGGGGCTGACACTGAAGCTTTCTTT
-	TRBJ1-6	TRBV7-3	TRBD1	CASSFGQGNSPLHF	TGTGCCAGCAGCTTCGGACAGGGTAATTCACCCCTCCACTTT
few	TRBJ2-7	TRBV4-3	TRBD1	CASSLSTGGSYEQYF	TGCGCCAGCAGCCTTTCGACAGGGGGCTCCTACGAGCAGTACTTC
few	TRBJ2-1	TRBV7-2	-	CASSPDSGSNNEQFF	TGTGCCAGCAGCCCCGACTCCGGAAGCAACAATGAGCAGTTCTTC
few	TRBJ1-2	TRBV7-6	-	CASSVIQGSGYGYTF	TGTGCCAGCAGCGTTATTCAGGGATCAGGCTATGGCTACACCTTC
once	TRBJ2-1	TRBV5-1	-	CASSSLARGSSYNEQFF	TGCGCCAGCAGCTCGCTAGCGAGGGGCAGCTCCTACAATGAGCAGTTCTTC
-	TRBJ1-4	TRBV9	-	CASSVATGGGANEKLFF	TGTGCCAGCAGCGTAGCTACGGGGGGTGGAGCTAATGAAAAACTGTTTTTT
-	TRBJ2-3	TRBV7-9	TRBD2	CASSSRGLAGGLGTDTQYF	TGTGCCAGCAGCTCCCGGGGACTAGCGGGGGGGCTTGGCACAGATACGCAGTATTTT
few	TRBJ1-2	TRBV7-2	TRBD1	CASSSGQGAGGYTF	TGTGCCAGCAGCTCCGGACAGGGGGCGGGTGGCTACACCTTC